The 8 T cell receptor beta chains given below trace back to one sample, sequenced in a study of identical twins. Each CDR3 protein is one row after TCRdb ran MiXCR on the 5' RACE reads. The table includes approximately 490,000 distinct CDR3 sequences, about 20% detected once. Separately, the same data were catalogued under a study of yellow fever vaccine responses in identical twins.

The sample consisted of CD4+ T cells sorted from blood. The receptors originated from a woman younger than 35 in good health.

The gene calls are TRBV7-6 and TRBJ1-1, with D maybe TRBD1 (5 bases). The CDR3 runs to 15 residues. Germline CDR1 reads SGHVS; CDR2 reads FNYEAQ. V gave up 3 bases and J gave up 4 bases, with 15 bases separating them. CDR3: CASSFYEGSSTEAFF. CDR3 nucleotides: TGTGCCAGCAGCTTTTACGAGGGGTCAAGCACTGAAGCTTTCTTT.

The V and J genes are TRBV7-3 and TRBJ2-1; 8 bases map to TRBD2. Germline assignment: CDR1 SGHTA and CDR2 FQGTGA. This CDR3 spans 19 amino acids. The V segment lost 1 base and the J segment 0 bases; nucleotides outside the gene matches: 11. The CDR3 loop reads CASSLRGLAGFSSYNEQFF. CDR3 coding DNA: TGTGCCAGCAGCTTAAGGGGGCTAGCGGGTTTCAGCTCCTACAATGAGCAGTTCTTC.

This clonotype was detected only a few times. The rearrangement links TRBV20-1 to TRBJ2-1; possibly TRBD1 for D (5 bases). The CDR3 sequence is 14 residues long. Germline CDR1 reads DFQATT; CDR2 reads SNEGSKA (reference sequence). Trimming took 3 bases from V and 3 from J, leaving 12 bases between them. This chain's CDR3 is CSASPREGYNEQFF. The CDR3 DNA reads TGCAGTGCTAGCCCCAGGGAAGGCTACAATGAGCAGTTCTTC.

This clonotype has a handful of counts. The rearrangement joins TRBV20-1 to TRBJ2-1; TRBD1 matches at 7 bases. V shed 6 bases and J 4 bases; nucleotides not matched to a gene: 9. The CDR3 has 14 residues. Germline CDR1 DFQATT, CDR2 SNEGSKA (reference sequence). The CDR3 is CSAEGAAQYNEQFF. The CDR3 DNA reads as TGCAGTGCAGAGGGGGCGGCCCAATACAATGAGCAGTTCTTC.

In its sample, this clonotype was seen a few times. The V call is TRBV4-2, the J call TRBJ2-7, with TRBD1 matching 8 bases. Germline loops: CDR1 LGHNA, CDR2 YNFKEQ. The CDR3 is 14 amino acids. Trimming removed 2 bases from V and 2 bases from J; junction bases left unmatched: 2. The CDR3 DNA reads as TGTGCCAGCAGCCAACCGGACAGGGCCTACGAGCAGTACTTC. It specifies CASSQPDRAYEQYF.

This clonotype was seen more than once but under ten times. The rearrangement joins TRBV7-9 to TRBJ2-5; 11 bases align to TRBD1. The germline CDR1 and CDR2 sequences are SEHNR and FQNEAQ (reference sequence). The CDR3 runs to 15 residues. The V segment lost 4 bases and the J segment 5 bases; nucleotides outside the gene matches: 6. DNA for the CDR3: TGTGCCAGCAGCTCGGACAGGGGGCAGTTCGAGACCCAGTACTTC. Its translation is CASSSDRGQFETQYF.

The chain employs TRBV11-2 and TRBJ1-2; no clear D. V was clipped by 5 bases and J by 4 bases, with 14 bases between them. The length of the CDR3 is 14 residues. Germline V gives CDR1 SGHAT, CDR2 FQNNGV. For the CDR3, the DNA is TGTGCCAGCAGCCGGCCAGGCGGCATCTATGGCTACACCTTC. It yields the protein CASSRPGGIYGYTF.

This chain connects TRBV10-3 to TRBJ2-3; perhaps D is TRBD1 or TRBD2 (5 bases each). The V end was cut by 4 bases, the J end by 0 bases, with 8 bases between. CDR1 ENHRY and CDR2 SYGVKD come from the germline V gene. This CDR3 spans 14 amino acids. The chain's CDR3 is CAISGGTSTDTQYF. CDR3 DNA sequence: TGTGCCATCAGTGGAGGGACGAGCACAGATACGCAGTATTTT.